This TCR beta chain was recovered during a study of CD8 T cells in ankylosing spondylitis (dated by TCRdb to 2016 to 2017). About the investigation overall: T cell receptor beta repertoires were profiled in healthy donors and ankylosing spondylitis patients so that disease-linked TCR variants could be found. The full study cohort was made up of 25 ankylosing spondylitis patients and fewer than 120 healthy donors. Samples of peripheral blood were taken, and for ankylosing spondylitis patients, synovial fluid was collected as well. Study-wide findings and limitations: Blood from ankylosing spondylitis patients appeared to be characterized by a TCR beta motif made up of several highly homologous amino acid variants. Significant enrichment of the disease-linked clones was reported in matched synovial fluid samples from ankylosing spondylitis patients. Some motif variants had previously been reported in the synovial fluid and blood of reactive arthritis patients, which suggests shared mechanisms of disease initiation. A CD8+ phenotype was shown by the disease-linked clones, which were found at relatively low frequencies in peripheral blood.

Sequencing used an Illumina HiSeq 2500. Quantitative 5'-RACE with molecular barcodes was the method used to prepare the TCR beta libraries. As for the original processing: To identify disease-linked TCR variants, a new computational method was used, one built on a probabilistic model of VDJ rearrangement. The public reads were reanalyzed by TCRdb: fastp trimming at Q25, MiXCR alignment, in-frame beta chains only. Every CDR3 protein is listed once, alongside the most common genes and DNA of its rows. TCRdb assigned the V and J calls; the authors' analysis was not used. The sample records 220,000 or so distinct CDR3 sequences, roughly a tenth of which are singletons. Approximately 20% of the sample rests with the top ten. Relative to germline, V is 5 bases shorter and J is 1 base shorter, with 10 bases between their ends. For CDR1 and CDR2, the germline V gene lists MDHEN and SYDVKM. The CDR3 holds 14 amino acids from the cysteine to the phenylalanine. The sequence is cut down to CDR3 DNA, 42 bases in frame from base 1.

In its sample, this clonotype was seen many times. Its antigen target is currently unknown. Within one base of it there is no much larger clone, and no base qualities were kept. The sequence links TRBV28 to TRBJ2-3, and possibly TRBD1, on 6 matching bases. The receptor was derived from a male donor with ankylosing spondylitis or in good health (not recorded which). The material sequenced was blood, either unsorted or a sorted T cell fraction (not recorded which). The base sequence is TGTGCCAGCAGTAAACAGGGCGGCACAGATACGCAGTATTTT. This sequence encodes CASSKQGGTDTQYF.